This TCR beta chain emerged from a study of STAT5B mutations in CD4+ large granular lymphocyte leukemia. Between the trimmed V and J ends, which lost 4 bases and 6 bases, there was a span of 17 bases. In germline, CDR1 is SGHNT, CDR2 YYREEE (reference sequence). This CDR3 region has 14 residues. Libraries were prepared by immunoSEQ multiplex PCR; TCRdb keeps only in-frame clonotypes and omits some of them. The profile covers tens of thousands of clones, with over 75% appearing a single time and under 1.5% taken by the ten largest. The chain uses TRBV5-4 and TRBJ2-7; D perhaps matches TRBD2 (6 bases). The sample comprised CD4+ T cells from blood buffy coats. The TCR originated in a human donor in good health. The DNA for the CDR3 is TGTGCCAGCAGCCGGGGGACGACCCAACGCGAGCAGTACTTC. It codes for CASSRGTTQREQYF.